Each of the 27 T cell receptor beta chains below was sequenced from the same sample in a study of cytomegalovirus exposure and HLA in healthy donors. Researchers ran the PCR with 60 Vbeta and 13 Jbeta primers. Clones were sequenced by immunoSEQ multiplex PCR, and TCRdb holds only the in-frame ones, with some missing. The data show approximately 97,000 clones, with about 80% seen just once and roughly 3.5% held by the top ten. Sequenced sample: PBMCs. The receptors originated from a male donor in good health and CMV-seropositive.

The CDR3 reads CASSAIRDTHYGYTF. CDR3 coding DNA: TGTGCCAGCAGCGCAATCCGGGACACACACTATGGCTACACCTTC. V usage is TRBV21-1 and J usage is TRBJ1-2; whether TRBD1, the table's D call, matches the DNA was not checked. TRBV21-1 is a pseudogene locus. CDR3 length: 15 residues.

The chain employs TRBV5-4 and TRBJ1-2; 7 positions agree with TRBD1. Germline CDR1 reads SGHNT; CDR2 reads YYREEE (reference sequence). This CDR3 has 16 residues. Trimming cost V 3 bases and J 6 bases; bases outside gene matches: 14. The CDR3 spells CASSSRDRVGWDGYTF. CDR3 nucleotide sequence: TGTGCCAGCAGCTCCCGTGACAGGGTTGGATGGGATGGCTACACCTTC.

The V gene is TRBV6-4, the J gene TRBJ2-6; TRBD1 is a possible D gene (5 bases). The V and J ends lost 3 bases and 0 bases respectively, with 12 bases between them. CDR1 MRHNA and CDR2 SNTAGT come from the germline V gene. The CDR3 totals 17 residues. The CDR3 sequence is CASSDDFRVSGANVLTF. CDR3 in DNA: TGTGCCAGCAGTGATGACTTCAGGGTCTCTGGGGCCAACGTCCTGACTTTC.

The chain carries TRBV9 and TRBJ2-3, with 7 positions matching TRBD1. This CDR3 has 14 amino acids. The ends lost 2 bases at V and 4 bases at J; junction bases unmatched: 4. Per the germline V gene, CDR1 is SGDLS and CDR2 is YYNGEE. The CDR3 DNA reads as TGTGCCAGCAGCGTCGGGACAGTTTCAGATACGCAGTATTTT. Amino acid sequence: CASSVGTVSDTQYF.

The rearrangement links TRBV7-2 to TRBJ2-7, with 9 bases identical to TRBD1. Germline CDR1 and CDR2: SGHTA and FQGNSA. The CDR3 is 14 amino acids. J was trimmed by 6 bases and V by 5 bases; bases with no gene match: 8. The CDR3: CASSVGGTGIEQYF. CDR3 DNA: TGTGCCAGCAGCGTTGGGGGGACAGGGATCGAGCAGTACTTC.

The chain has TRBV5-4 and TRBJ2-3, with D perhaps matching TRBD1 (6 bases). Germline lookup yields CDR1 SGHNT and CDR2 YYREEE (reference sequence). Trimming shortened V by 1 base and J by 0 bases, and 9 bases separated the two germline ends. This CDR3 spans 15 amino acids. The CDR3 spells CASSLIGQSTDTQYF. The CDR3 DNA is TGTGCCAGCAGCTTGATTGGACAGAGCACAGATACGCAGTATTTT. Full variable domain (rest looked up from reference TRBV5-4 and TRBJ2-3): ETGVTQSPTHLIKTRGQQVTLRCSSQSGHNTVSWYQQALGQGPQFIFQYYREEENGRGNFPPRFSGLQFPNYSSELNVNALELDDSALYLCASSLIGQSTDTQYFGPGTRLTVL.

This clone was counted only a few times. J is TRBJ1-6 and V is TRBV6-6; D might be TRBD1 (6 bases). This CDR3 has 13 amino acids. V was clipped by 9 bases and J by 9 bases, with 15 bases between them. CDR1 MNHNY and CDR2 SVGAGI come from the germline V gene (reference sequence). This CDR3 reads CASGDRLFSPLHF. DNA of the CDR3: TGTGCCAGTGGAGACAGGCTTTTTTCACCCCTCCACTTT.

This clone was seen a handful of times. The gene calls are TRBV6-6 and TRBJ1-1; D is ambiguous. Germline V gene sequence: CDR1 MNHNY, CDR2 SVGAGI (reference sequence). This CDR3 has 14 amino acids. V gave up 7 bases and J gave up 1 base, with 13 bases separating them. The DNA for the CDR3 is TGTGCCAGCACCGAAGTTGATAGGAACACTGAAGCTTTCTTT. Protein sequence: CASTEVDRNTEAFF.

The genes are TRBV19 and TRBJ1-2, with D hard to call. The germline CDR1 and CDR2 sequences are LNHDA and SQIVND (reference sequence). The CDR3 sequence is 13 residues long. The V and J ends lost 4 bases and 1 base respectively, with 7 bases between them. CDR3 DNA: TGTGCCAGTAGTAGGAGTAATAACTATGGCTACACCTTC. Its protein product is CASSRSNNYGYTF.

This clone was seen a handful of times. Other DNA sequences in this specimen translate into the identical CDR3. The chain employs TRBV29-1 and TRBJ2-1, with D unresolved. Trimming cost V 4 bases and J 7 bases, with 11 bases left between them. The CDR3 is made up of 12 amino acids. CDR1 and CDR2 from the germline V gene are SQVTM and ANQGSEA. DNA for the CDR3: TGCAGCGTTGGGGCTCCGAATAATGAGCAGTTCTTC. Amino acids: CSVGAPNNEQFF.

This chain uses TRBV2 with TRBJ1-6; TRBD1 is a possible D gene (5 bases). This CDR3 region has 13 residues. V lost 8 bases and J lost 7, with 12 bases in between. Germline loops: CDR1 SNHLY, CDR2 FYNNEI. The CDR3 region has the DNA TGTGCCAGCGTCGGGACTTGGAATTCACCCCTCCACTTT. Its translation is CASVGTWNSPLHF.

This clone was recorded only once. The chain couples TRBV29-1 to TRBJ2-3, with D unclear. Trimming removed 4 bases from V and 1 base from J, with 6 bases in between. CDR3 length equals 12 residues. In germline, CDR1 is SQVTM, CDR2 ANQGSEA. The CDR3 region has the DNA TGCAGCGTTGTGCAGGGCACAGATACGCAGTATTTT. Its protein product is CSVVQGTDTQYF.

This chain connects TRBV12-5 to TRBJ2-1, with TRBD2 matching over 8 bases. CDR1 is LGHNT, CDR2 FRNRAP, per germline. V was pared by 6 bases and J by 6 bases, with 16 bases of the junction left unmatched. The CDR3 is 17 amino acids. The CDR3 reads CASGPPRGGRLSNEQFF. The CDR3 coding sequence is TGTGCTAGTGGACCTCCCCGCGGGGGGCGGCTAAGCAATGAGCAGTTCTTC.

This clone occurred once. This rearrangement joins TRBV30 to TRBJ1-1; no clear D. CDR3 length: 14 amino acids. Germline CDR1 and CDR2: GTSNPN and SVGIG (reference sequence). Trimming pared 5 bases from V and 1 base from J, leaving 14 bases between. CDR3 protein: CAWVETTSNTEAFF. The CDR3 DNA reads TGTGCCTGGGTGGAGACGACCTCGAACACTGAAGCTTTCTTT.

This chain connects TRBV15 to TRBJ1-2; possible D gene TRBD1, 5 bases. This CDR3 region has 13 residues. CDR1 LNHNV and CDR2 YYDKDF come from the germline V gene (reference sequence). The V end lost 5 bases, the J end lost 3 bases, and 10 bases lay between the germline ends. The CDR3 bases are TGTGCCACCAGCGGGAGGGGCGACTATGGCTACACCTTC. The encoded protein is CATSGRGDYGYTF.

The CDR3 reads CASSLELAGGNEQFF. The CDR3 DNA follows: TGCGCCAGCAGCTTGGAACTAGCGGGGGGGAACGAGCAGTTCTTC. The chain uses TRBV5-1 and TRBJ2-1; 13 nucleotides agree with TRBD2. V shed 0 bases and J 10 bases; nucleotides not matched to a gene: 4. This CDR3 is built from 15 residues. Germline V CDR1 and CDR2: SGHRS, YFSETQ. The variable domain in full, with the rest retrieved from reference TRBV5-1 and TRBJ2-1, is KAGVTQTPRYLIKTRGQQVTLSCSPISGHRSVSWYQQTPGQGLQFLFEYFSETQRNKGNFPGRFSGRQFSNSRSEMNVSTLELGDSALYLCASSLELAGGNEQFFGPGTRLTVL.

V is TRBV7-9 and J is TRBJ2-6; no clear D. The V end was cut by 1 base, the J end by 4 bases, with 8 bases between. CDR1 SEHNR and CDR2 FQNEAQ come from the germline V gene (reference sequence). The CDR3 is 15 amino acids. The CDR3 is CASSLEAAGANVLTF. The DNA of the CDR3 is TGTGCCAGCAGCTTAGAGGCGGCCGGGGCCAACGTCCTGACTTTC.

This sequence joins TRBV18 and TRBJ2-5, with 9 bases matching TRBD2. J gave up 0 bases and V 1 base, and 3 bases lay outside the gene matches. The length of the CDR3 is 16 residues. In germline, CDR1 is KGHSH, CDR2 LQKENI. The CDR3 nucleotides are TGTGCCAGCTCACCACTAGCGGGGGCCTACCAAGAGACCCAGTACTTC. It yields the protein CASSPLAGAYQETQYF.

This CDR3 reads CSVEILAGGRETQYF. The CDR3 DNA follows: TGCAGCGTTGAGATTCTAGCGGGGGGGAGGGAGACCCAGTACTTC. This rearrangement joins TRBV29-1 to TRBJ2-5; 12 nucleotides match TRBD2. Trimming removed 3 bases from V and 5 bases from J; junction bases left unmatched: 7. The CDR3 is 15 amino acids. Germline V gene sequence: CDR1 SQVTM, CDR2 ANQGSEA.

The rearrangement links TRBV2 to TRBJ1-4, with D maybe TRBD1 (5 bases). Germline V lookup: CDR1 SNHLY, CDR2 FYNNEI. Trimming removed 4 bases at V and 3 bases at J, with 6 bases between. CDR3 length: 13 amino acids. The CDR3 protein is CASSGDSNEKLFF. For the CDR3, the DNA is TGTGCCAGCAGTGGGGACTCTAATGAAAAACTGTTTTTT. The variable domain in full, completed from reference TRBV2 and TRBJ1-4, reads EPEVTQTPSHQVTQMGQEVILRCVPISNHLYFYWYRQILGQKVEFLVSFYNNEISEKSEIFDDQFSVERPDGSNFTLKIRSTKLEDSAMYFCASSGDSNEKLFFGSGTQLSVL.

The sample holds one count of this clone. The V call is TRBV27, the J call TRBJ1-2, with 7 bases fitting TRBD1. Germline trimming cut 1 base from V and 7 bases from J; bases unmatched to any gene: 12. This CDR3 comprises 16 residues. Germline assignment: CDR1 MNHEY and CDR2 SMNVEV (reference sequence). The chain's CDR3 is CASSLLGQPLFVGYTF. The CDR3 region has the DNA TGTGCCAGCAGTTTATTGGGACAGCCCCTATTCGTTGGCTACACCTTC.

J is TRBJ2-7 and V is TRBV5-4; TRBD1 is a possible D gene (6 bases). Deletions cut 4 bases from V and 0 bases from J, with 11 bases between. Germline CDR1 reads SGHNT; CDR2 reads YYREEE (reference sequence). CDR3 length: 14 residues. CDR3 sequence reads: CASSGGSLSYEQYF. The DNA for the CDR3 is TGTGCCAGCAGCGGGGGCAGCCTCTCCTACGAGCAGTACTTC.

This clone was seen a few times. The chain uses TRBV7-9 and TRBJ2-3, with TRBD2 matching 11 bases. The CDR3 loop spans 16 amino acids. Germline loops: CDR1 SEHNR, CDR2 FQNEAQ (reference sequence). J lost 3 bases, V lost 2 bases, and 4 bases had no gene match. The chain's CDR3 is CASSLLSGGGTDTQYF. The DNA of the CDR3 is TGTGCCAGCAGCTTACTTAGCGGGGGGGGAACAGATACGCAGTATTTT.

The chain has TRBV4-1 and TRBJ2-5; D call uncertain. The DNA end is more similar to TRBJ2-7, so the J call may be wrong. Germline values: CDR1 MGHRA, CDR2 YSYEKL. This CDR3 spans 18 amino acids. CDR3 nucleotide sequence: TGCGCCAGCAGCCAAGATCCTAGGAACGCAAGGAGCTCCTACGAGCAGTACTTC. Protein: CASSQDPRNARSSYEQYF.

CDR3 in DNA: TGTGCCAGCAGAGGGACAGGGGTGAATAATTCACCCCTCCACTTT. This encodes CASRGTGVNNSPLHF. V is TRBV6-5 and J is TRBJ1-6, with TRBD1 matching over 10 bases. The germline CDR1 and CDR2 sequences are MNHEY and SVGAGI. CDR3 length: 15 residues. V lost 6 bases, J lost 5 bases, and 4 bases stayed unmatched.

The chain carries TRBV7-9 and TRBJ1-2; TRBD1 might be the D (5 bases). This CDR3 region has 14 residues. Trimming took 4 bases from V and 7 from J, leaving 16 bases between them. CDR1 and CDR2 from the germline V gene are SEHNR and FQNEAQ (reference sequence). CDR3 protein: CASSSGQGIGGYTF. CDR3 nucleotide sequence: TGTGCCAGCAGCTCCGGCCAGGGAATAGGTGGCTACACCTTC.

The V and J genes are TRBV7-2 and TRBJ1-2; perhaps TRBD1 as D (5 bases). Deletions cut 2 bases from V and 1 base from J, with 11 bases between. Germline CDR1 is SGHTA and CDR2 is FQGNSA. This CDR3 is built from 15 residues. CDR3 amino acids: CASSLLRDFNYGYTF. For the CDR3, the DNA is TGTGCCAGCAGCTTACTCAGGGATTTTAACTATGGCTACACCTTC.